Reported below is one TCR beta chain. The target antigen is unknown. A read error may account for a junction end that differs from germline. This sample stems from a study of CD8+CD57+ T cells in acquired aplastic anemia. Study in general: Isolated CD4+ and CD8+ cells, once sorted, yielded DNA averaging about 3.2 ug. CD4+ cell libraries from healthy donors averaged around 9.8 million reads. Study outcomes and limitations: Patients and controls had CD8+ Simpson's diversity values that were not significantly distinct. Patients shared twenty-nine CD8+ CDR3 sequences with controls.

The CDR3 has 14 amino acids. Germline V gives CDR1 SGDLS, CDR2 YYNGEE. Genomic DNA acted as the template from which TCR beta VDJ combination and CDR3 sequence profiling were carried out. TCRdb called the reads again in MiXCR, with one record for every CDR3 protein. The repertoire holds around 400,000 distinct CDR3 sequences, with under 80% as singletons. The sample consisted of sorted CD4+, CD8+, or CD8+CD57+ T cells (not recorded which) from PBMCs. The chain has TRBV9 and TRBJ2-1; weak D call: TRBD2 (5 bases). The receptor comes from a human donor in good health, serving as a control. CDR3 in amino acids: CASSLVGKSNSQFF. The CDR3 bases are TGCGCCAGCAGCTTGGTCGGGAAAAGTAATTCGCAGTTCTTC.